Listed here are 19 T cell receptor beta chains from one sample, sequenced in a study of vaccination and CD4 T cells after COVID-19. Their antigens remain unidentified. Sequencing of cultured CD4+ T cell DNA used the Oncomine TCR Beta short-read assay. TCRdb reprocessed the PCR reads via MiXCR and lists one record per CDR3 protein. The repertoire holds tens of thousands of distinct CDR3 sequences, with 28% as singletons. Time point defined: late sampling 161 to 241 days after vaccination in three convalescent patients. Treatment noted: roughly 11-day PBMC culture with coronavirus spike peptide pools or control peptides (ViraFEST assay). The specimen was CD4+ T cells from blood, cultured in vitro, collected about 7 months after SARS-CoV-2 vaccination. Receptors originate from a human donor who had recovered from COVID-19.

The sample holds one count of this clonotype. The V call is TRBV27, the J call TRBJ2-7; D unclear. Trimming cost V 2 bases and J 3 bases, with 11 bases left between them. The CDR3 is 14 amino acids. The germline V gene has CDR1 MNHEY and CDR2 SMNVEV (reference sequence). CDR3 in amino acids: CASSLNPWDYEQYF. The CDR3 nucleotides read TGTGCCAGCAGTTTAAACCCTTGGGACTACGAGCAGTACTTC.

This chain connects TRBV10-3 to TRBJ2-5, with 9 nucleotides matching TRBD2. The CDR3 totals 13 residues. The V segment lost 4 bases and the J segment 5 bases; nucleotides outside the gene matches: 2. Germline values: CDR1 ENHRY, CDR2 SYGVKD. CDR3 loop: CAISGTSAETQYF. CDR3 coding DNA: TGTGCCATCAGTGGGACTAGCGCCGAGACCCAGTACTTC.

This clonotype appeared a few times. The CDR3 coding sequence is TGTGCCAGCACCCTGAGGGGACAGGTGGTCCAGCCCCAGCATTTT. Translated, it gives CASTLRGQVVQPQHF. V gene TRBV28 combines with J gene TRBJ1-5, with 8 bases lining up with TRBD1. The V and J ends lost 7 bases and 7 bases, in that order; junction bases with no gene match: 12. This CDR3 spans 15 amino acids. Germline V gene data show CDR1 as MDHEN and CDR2 as SYDVKM.

This sequence joins TRBV29-1 and TRBJ2-5; a possible D gene is TRBD2 (6 bases). The V and J ends lost 4 bases and 4 bases respectively, with 10 bases between them. There are 12 residues in the CDR3. The germline V gene encodes CDR1 SQVTM and CDR2 ANQGSEA. The CDR3 DNA reads TGCAGCGTTGTGGAGGGTGGAGAGACCCAGTACTTC. Translating gives CSVVEGGETQYF.

The chain is built from TRBV7-8 and TRBJ1-1, with D maybe TRBD1 (6 bases). V lost 3 bases and J 1 base, leaving 9 bases between the germline ends. The CDR3 spans 14 residues. Germline loops: CDR1 SGHVS, CDR2 FQNEAQ. CDR3 nucleotides: TGTGCCAGCAGCTTTGGCAGGGGGAACACTGAAGCTTTCTTT. This gives the protein CASSFGRGNTEAFF.

The gene calls are TRBV7-2 and TRBJ2-7; the D gene is possibly TRBD1 (6 bases). Germline V lookup: CDR1 SGHTA, CDR2 FQGNSA. Trimming took 1 base from V and 7 from J, leaving 17 bases between them. This CDR3 contains 15 residues. CDR3 nucleotides: TGTGCCAGCAGCTTAGGGCTGGCAGGGGTTAGTGAGCAGTACTTC. Protein sequence: CASSLGLAGVSEQYF.

V gene TRBV2 combines with J gene TRBJ1-2; D ambiguous. Trimming took 7 bases from V and 9 from J, leaving 12 bases between them. The CDR3 runs 11 residues. In germline, CDR1 is SNHLY, CDR2 FYNNEI. CDR3 sequence: CASTPTKSYTF. The CDR3 bases are TGTGCCAGCACACCCACCAAAAGCTACACCTTC. The full variable domain, rest sourced from reference TRBV2 and TRBJ1-2, is EPEVTQTPSHQVTQMGQEVILRCVPISNHLYFYWYRQILGQKVEFLVSFYNNEISEKSEIFDDQFSVERPDGSNFTLKIRSTKLEDSAMYFCASTPTKSYTFGSGTRLTVV.

The chain joins TRBV6-1 to TRBJ2-2; D may be TRBD2 (5 bases). Per the germline V gene, CDR1 is MNHNS and CDR2 is SASEGT. The V end was cut by 5 bases, the J end by 8 bases, with 12 bases between. CDR3 size: 13 residues. Here the CDR3 reads CASSPPGKGELFF. The CDR3 DNA sequence: TGTGCCAGCAGTCCTCCGGGAAAGGGGGAGCTGTTTTTT.

This clonotype was observed a few times. V and J are TRBV6-2 or TRBV6-3 and TRBJ2-6; TRBD1 matches 8 bases. Unmatched junction bases numbered 5, after V lost 6 bases and J lost 1 base. Germline CDR1 is MNHEY and CDR2 is SVGEGT. The CDR3 runs to 16 residues. CDR3 bases: TGTGCCAGCAGCAACACAGGGGGTTCTGGGGCCAACGTCCTGACTTTC. This translates into CASSNTGGSGANVLTF.

This chain connects TRBV6-1 to TRBJ2-1; TRBD2 matches 11 bases. V lost 6 bases, J lost 5 bases, and 3 bases stayed unmatched. The germline V gene has CDR1 MNHNS and CDR2 SASEGT. This CDR3 contains 14 residues. As DNA, the CDR3 is TGTGCCAGCAGGGGGACTAGCGGCAACAATGAGCAGTTCTTC. Protein: CASRGTSGNNEQFF.

J is TRBJ1-5 and V is TRBV20-1, with D unclear. In germline, CDR1 is DFQATT, CDR2 SNEGSKA (reference sequence). The CDR3 runs to 13 residues. V lost 8 bases, J lost 0 bases, and 11 bases lay in between. The CDR3 loop reads CSTQEDSNQPQHF. In DNA form, the CDR3 reads TGCAGTACTCAAGAAGATAGCAATCAGCCCCAGCATTTT.

The CDR3 coding sequence is TGTGCCAGCAGTGAAGGGGCAGGCAACTATGGCTACACCTTC. Its protein is CASSEGAGNYGYTF. The chain has TRBV6-1 and TRBJ1-2, with unresolved D. The CDR3 extends over 14 amino acids. Germline loops: CDR1 MNHNS, CDR2 SASEGT. V lost 1 base to trimming and J lost 2 bases, with 8 bases between them.

The chain links TRBV24-1 to TRBJ2-3, with 8 nucleotides matching TRBD1. The trim removed 3 bases at V and 1 base at J, leaving 17 bases unmatched. The CDR3 length is 20 residues. The germline gives CDR1 KGHDR, CDR2 SFDVKD. This CDR3 reads CATSDPGSPVMGQGTDTQYF. The CDR3 DNA follows: TGTGCCACCAGTGATCCCGGCTCGCCAGTTATGGGACAGGGCACAGATACGCAGTATTTT.

By share of the sample, this clonotype is medium-sized. In DNA form, the CDR3 reads TGTGCCAGCAGCTTAAGACAGGGGGATCAGCCCCAGCATTTT. Translation gives CASSLRQGDQPQHF. The chain has TRBV7-2 and TRBJ1-5, with 9 bases lining up with TRBD1. V trimming: 2 bases; J trimming: 5 bases; junction bases outside the gene matches: 1. This CDR3 spans 14 amino acids. Germline V lookup: CDR1 SGHTA, CDR2 FQGNSA.

This clonotype was observed a few times. The rearrangement uses TRBV20-1 and TRBJ2-5; D is undetermined. V was pared by 1 base and J by 4 bases, with 10 bases between. This CDR3 is 13 amino acids long. Germline values: CDR1 DFQATT, CDR2 SNEGSKA (reference sequence). In DNA form, the CDR3 reads TGCAGTGCTAGAGTCGTACAACGAGAGACCCAGTACTTC. It yields the protein CSARVVQRETQYF.

In this sample, this clonotype turned up a few times. The chain combines TRBV5-8 with TRBJ2-7, with D perhaps TRBD2 (6 bases). Germline V gene lookup returns CDR1 SGHTS and CDR2 YDEGEE. This CDR3 is 14 amino acids long. The V end was cut by 5 bases, the J end by 5 bases, with 17 bases between. The CDR3 region is CASRTTGVFDEQYF. In nucleotides, the CDR3 is TGTGCCAGCAGAACCACGGGGGTCTTTGACGAGCAGTACTTC.

The CDR3 sequence: CAIRNLADSYEQYF. The CDR3 DNA reads as TGTGCCATCAGGAACCTAGCGGATTCCTACGAGCAGTACTTC. The genes are TRBV10-3 and TRBJ2-7; 7 nucleotides match TRBD2. Trimming took 6 bases from V and 1 from J; bases not matched to a gene: 6. Germline CDR1 reads ENHRY; CDR2 reads SYGVKD. The CDR3 has 14 residues.

The chain employs TRBV7-6 and TRBJ2-1, with 7 bases matching TRBD1. With 0 bases clipped from V and 6 bases from J, the junction kept 8 bases outside the gene matches. The CDR3 length is 16 residues. CDR1 is SGHVS and CDR2 is FNYEAQ in the germline V gene. The DNA for the CDR3 is TGTGCCAGCAGCTTAGCGCCAGGGGGTCGGGGCAATGAGCAGTTCTTC. This translates into CASSLAPGGRGNEQFF.

This sequence joins TRBV20-1 and TRBJ1-1; unclear D gene. The CDR3 is 13 residues long. The V gene's germline CDR1 is DFQATT and CDR2 SNEGSKA (reference sequence). Trimming shortened V by 2 bases and J by 1 base, and 8 bases separated the two germline ends. CDR3: CSARTDTNTEAFF. In DNA form, the CDR3 reads TGCAGTGCTAGAACAGATACGAACACTGAAGCTTTCTTT.